Listed here are 16 T cell receptor beta chains from one sample, sequenced in a study of CXCR3-negative and CXCR3-positive naive CD8 T cells. 5' RACE with UMI labels generated the TRB cDNA libraries. TCRdb reprocessed the 5' RACE reads, keeping one entry per CDR3 protein, no DNA. The table counts 38,000 or so distinct CDR3 sequences; around 1.9% lies in the top ten. Sequencing was carried out using naive CXCR3- CD8+ T cells from blood. Described subset: CD45RO-CCR7+CD27+CD95- naive CD8+ T cells lacking CXCR3 (TNR3-). The receptors were gathered from a human donor in good health. Some clones in this sample may be carry-over from other donors' samples.

This chain joins TRBV7-9 and TRBJ1-2. The CDR3 runs 15 residues. CDR1 and CDR2 (germline): SEHNR, FQNEAQ (reference sequence). The CDR3 spells CASCLAGRSNYGYTF.

The chain joins TRBV6-5 to TRBJ2-7; absent DNA, TCRdb's TRBD1 call cannot be checked. The CDR3 is 13 residues long. From germline, CDR1 is MNHEY and CDR2 SVGAGI. The CDR3 sequence is CASSYSGQVEQYF.

V gene TRBV29-1 combines with J gene TRBJ2-1; the TCRdb D gene call, TRBD1, has no DNA to confirm it. Looked up from germline, CDR1 is SQVTM and CDR2 is ANQGSEA. The CDR3 consists of 14 residues. The CDR3 spells CSVAVGPSGNEQFF.

The chain is built from TRBV6-4 and TRBJ2-1; TCRdb selects TRBD1, and the lack of DNA leaves this call unchecked. The CDR3 sequence is 15 residues long. Germline assignment: CDR1 MRHNA and CDR2 SNTAGT. CDR3 sequence reads: CASSSDREGYNEQFF.

The V and J genes are TRBV28 and TRBJ2-1. This CDR3 has 13 residues. The germline V gene has CDR1 MDHEN and CDR2 SYDVKM. The CDR3 sequence is CASSPDGNNEQLF.

V and J are TRBV14 and TRBJ2-3; checking the TCRdb D call of TRBD2 is not possible without DNA. This CDR3 region has 14 residues. The germline CDR1 and CDR2 sequences are SGHDN and FVKESK. CDR3: CASSQGGGWDTQYF. Full variable domain (missing parts from reference TRBV14 and TRBJ2-3): EAGVTQFPSHSVIEKGQTVTLRCDPISGHDNLYWYRRVMGKEIKFLLHFVKESKQDESGMPNNRFLAERTGGTYSTLKVQPAELEDSGVYFCASSQGGGWDTQYFGPGTRLTVL.

The genes are TRBV29-1 and TRBJ2-5; TCRdb's D call of TRBD1 is untestable without DNA. Germline assignment: CDR1 SQVTM and CDR2 ANQGSEA. This CDR3 comprises 13 residues. The chain's CDR3 is CSARPDGAETQYF.

Its frequency marks this clonotype as medium-sized. V gene TRBV20-1 combines with J gene TRBJ2-5; TCRdb's D call, TRBD1, is unchecked because there is no DNA. Germline V lookup: CDR1 DFQATT, CDR2 SNEGSKA (reference sequence). The CDR3 contains 15 residues. CDR3 sequence reads: CSARDGRTEQETQYF.

The chain employs TRBV12-3 or TRBV12-4 and TRBJ2-3; TCRdb calls TRBD1, which cannot be checked without DNA. CDR3 length: 15 residues. The CDR3 reads CASSLGRGWTDTQYF.

This chain links TRBV9 with TRBJ1-1; TCRdb's D gene call, TRBD1, goes unchecked for lack of DNA. From germline, CDR1 is SGDLS and CDR2 YYNGEE. CDR3 length: 14 amino acids. CDR3 residues: CASSVGADGAEAFF.

V is TRBV12-3 or TRBV12-4 and J is TRBJ2-3; TCRdb designates TRBD2, a call that cannot be tested without DNA. This CDR3 has 14 residues. CDR3 loop: CASSSSGGPDTQYF.

This chain uses TRBV7-9 with TRBJ1-5. The CDR3 runs to 12 residues. The germline V gene has CDR1 SEHNR and CDR2 FQNEAQ (reference sequence). Here the CDR3 reads CASSFHHQPQHF.

The chain uses TRBV7-3 and TRBJ2-1; TCRdb's D call of TRBD2 is untestable without DNA. The CDR3 has 14 residues. Germline values: CDR1 SGHTA, CDR2 FQGTGA. This chain's CDR3 is CASSSAGGYNEQFF.

The V call is TRBV12-3 or TRBV12-4, the J call TRBJ2-2; as DNA is missing, the TRBD1 call by TCRdb cannot be tested. The CDR3 consists of 16 residues. The CDR3 region is CASSLPLMASGEELFF.

V and J are TRBV7-9 and TRBJ2-1. Germline CDR1 reads SEHNR; CDR2 reads FQNEAQ (reference sequence). This CDR3 spans 13 amino acids. The chain's CDR3 is CASSLSTSNEQFF.

This chain joins TRBV7-8 and TRBJ1-2; TCRdb picks TRBD1, but there is no DNA to check that call. Germline V gene lookup returns CDR1 SGHVS and CDR2 FQNEAQ. The CDR3 consists of 17 residues. CDR3: CASSLDRGIQANYGYTF.